This T cell receptor (beta chain) appears in the sequencing data of a study of T cell repertoires in cytomegalovirus infection. On the study more broadly: Well-studied HLA-B-restricted CMV epitopes were used in the study alongside recently identified HLA-C-restricted ones. The study's findings and limits: The response measured ex vivo was dominated by TCR beta clonotypes (HLA-C-restricted and CMV-specific).

As for this clonotype: Its antigen is unknown.

TCRdb ran MiXCR on the reads and lists one entry per CDR3 protein. The profile shows approximately 990,000 distinct CDR3 sequences, approximately 31% of them singletons. Germline values: CDR1 DFQATT, CDR2 SNEGSKA (reference sequence). V was pared by 2 bases and J by 5 bases, with 13 bases between. The CDR3 has 13 residues. This receptor was obtained from a human donor in good health (CMV status not recorded). Some clones in this sample may be carry-over from other donors' samples. The J gene is TRBJ2-7, the V gene TRBV20-1; D call uncertain. The sample consisted of cultured CD8+ T cells from PBMCs, taken from culture after CMV antigen stimulation. The CDR3 sequence: CSARPWTDDEQYF. The CDR3 nucleotides are TGCAGTGCTAGACCCTGGACCGACGACGAGCAGTACTTC.